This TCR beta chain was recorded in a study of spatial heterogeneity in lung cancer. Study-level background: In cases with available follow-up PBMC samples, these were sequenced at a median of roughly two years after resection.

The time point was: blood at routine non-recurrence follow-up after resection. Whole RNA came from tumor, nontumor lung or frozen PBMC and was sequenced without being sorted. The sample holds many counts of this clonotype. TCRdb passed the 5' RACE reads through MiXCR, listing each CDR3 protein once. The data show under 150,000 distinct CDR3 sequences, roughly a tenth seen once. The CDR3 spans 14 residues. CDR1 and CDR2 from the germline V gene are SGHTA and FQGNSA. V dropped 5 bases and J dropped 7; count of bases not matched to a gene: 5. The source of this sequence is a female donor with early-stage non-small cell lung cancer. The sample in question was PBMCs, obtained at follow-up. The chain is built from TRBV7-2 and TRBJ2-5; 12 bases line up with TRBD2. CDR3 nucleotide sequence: TGTGCCAGCAGCCCCGAACTAGCGGGAGGGACCCAGTACTTC. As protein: CASSPELAGGTQYF.